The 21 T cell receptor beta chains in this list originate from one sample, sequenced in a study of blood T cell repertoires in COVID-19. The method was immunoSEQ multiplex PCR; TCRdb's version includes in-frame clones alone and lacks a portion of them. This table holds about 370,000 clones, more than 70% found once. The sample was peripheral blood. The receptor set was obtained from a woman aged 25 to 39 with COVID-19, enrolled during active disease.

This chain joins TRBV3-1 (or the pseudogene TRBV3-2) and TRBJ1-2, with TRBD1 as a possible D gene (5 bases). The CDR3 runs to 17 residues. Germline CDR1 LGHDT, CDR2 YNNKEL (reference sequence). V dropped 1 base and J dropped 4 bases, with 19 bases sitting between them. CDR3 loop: CASSQGGDTQAVYGYTF. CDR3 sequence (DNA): TGTGCCAGCAGCCAAGGGGGCGATACACAGGCCGTCTATGGCTACACCTTC.

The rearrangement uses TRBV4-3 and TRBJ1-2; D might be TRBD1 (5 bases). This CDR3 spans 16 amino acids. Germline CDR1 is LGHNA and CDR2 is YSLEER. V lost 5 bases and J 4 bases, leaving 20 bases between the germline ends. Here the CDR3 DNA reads TGCGCCAGCAGCGGCAGGGACTATCCTGCGACCTATGGCTACACCTTC. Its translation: CASSGRDYPATYGYTF.

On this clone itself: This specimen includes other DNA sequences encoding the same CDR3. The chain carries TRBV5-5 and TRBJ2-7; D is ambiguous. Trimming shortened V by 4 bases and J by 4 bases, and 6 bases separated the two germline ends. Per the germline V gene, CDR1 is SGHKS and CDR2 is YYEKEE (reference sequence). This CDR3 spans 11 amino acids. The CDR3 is CASSRDYEQYF. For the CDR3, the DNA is TGTGCCAGCAGCAGAGATTACGAGCAGTACTTC.

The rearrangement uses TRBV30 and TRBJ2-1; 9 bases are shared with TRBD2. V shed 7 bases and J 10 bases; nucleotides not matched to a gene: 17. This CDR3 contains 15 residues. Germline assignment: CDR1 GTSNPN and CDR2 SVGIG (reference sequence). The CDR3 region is CASRGLAGTPGEQFF. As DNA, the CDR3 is TGTGCCTCCCGGGGGCTAGCGGGAACCCCCGGGGAGCAGTTCTTC.

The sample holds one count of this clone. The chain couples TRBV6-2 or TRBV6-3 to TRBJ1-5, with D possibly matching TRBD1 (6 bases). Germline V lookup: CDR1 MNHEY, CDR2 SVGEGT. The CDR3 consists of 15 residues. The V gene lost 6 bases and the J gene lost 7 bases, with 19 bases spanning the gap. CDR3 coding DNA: TGTGCCAGCAGCCCATTCACAGGGAGAGCCCAGCCCCAGCATTTT. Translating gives CASSPFTGRAQPQHF.

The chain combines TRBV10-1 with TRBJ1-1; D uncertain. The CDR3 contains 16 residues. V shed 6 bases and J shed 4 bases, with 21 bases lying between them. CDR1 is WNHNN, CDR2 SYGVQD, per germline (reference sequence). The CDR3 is CASSPGLLGGITEAFF. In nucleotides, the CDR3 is TGCGCCAGCAGCCCCGGGCTATTAGGCGGGATCACTGAAGCTTTCTTT.

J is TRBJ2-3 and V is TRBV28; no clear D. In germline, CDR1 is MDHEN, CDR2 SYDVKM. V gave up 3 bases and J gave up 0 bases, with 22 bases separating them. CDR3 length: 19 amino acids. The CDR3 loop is CASSFVETMGSTSTDTQYF. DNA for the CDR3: TGTGCCAGCAGTTTCGTAGAGACCATGGGTTCGACTAGCACAGATACGCAGTATTTT.

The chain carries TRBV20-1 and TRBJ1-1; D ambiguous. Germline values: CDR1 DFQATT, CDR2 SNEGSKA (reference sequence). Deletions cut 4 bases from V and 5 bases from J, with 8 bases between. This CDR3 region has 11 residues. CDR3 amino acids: CSAIGVTEAFF. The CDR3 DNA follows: TGCAGTGCTATTGGAGTAACTGAAGCTTTCTTT.

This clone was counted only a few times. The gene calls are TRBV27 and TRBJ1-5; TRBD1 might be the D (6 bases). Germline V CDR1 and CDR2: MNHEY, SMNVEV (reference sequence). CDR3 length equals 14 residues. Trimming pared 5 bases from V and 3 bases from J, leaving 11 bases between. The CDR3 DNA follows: TGTGCCAGCAGTATAAACAGGGCCAATCAGCCCCAGCATTTT. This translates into CASSINRANQPQHF.

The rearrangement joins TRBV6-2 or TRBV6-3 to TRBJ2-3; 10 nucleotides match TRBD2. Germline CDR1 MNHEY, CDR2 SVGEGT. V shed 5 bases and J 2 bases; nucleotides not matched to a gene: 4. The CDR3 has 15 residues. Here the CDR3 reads CASSLAGASTDTQYF. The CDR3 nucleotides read TGTGCCAGCAGTCTAGCGGGAGCCTCCACAGATACGCAGTATTTT.

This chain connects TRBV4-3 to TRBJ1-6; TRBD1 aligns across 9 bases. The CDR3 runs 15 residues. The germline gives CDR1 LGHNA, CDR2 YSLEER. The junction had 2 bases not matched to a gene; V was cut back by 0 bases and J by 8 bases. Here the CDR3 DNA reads TGCGCCAGCAGCCAAGACGGGACAGGGCATTCACCCCTCCACTTT. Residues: CASSQDGTGHSPLHF.

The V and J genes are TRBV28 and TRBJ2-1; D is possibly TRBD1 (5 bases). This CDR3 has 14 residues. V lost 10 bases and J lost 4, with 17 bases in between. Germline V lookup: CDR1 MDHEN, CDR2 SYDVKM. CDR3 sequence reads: CATQVLGYYNEQFF. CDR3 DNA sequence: TGTGCCACACAGGTTCTGGGGTATTACAATGAGCAGTTCTTC.

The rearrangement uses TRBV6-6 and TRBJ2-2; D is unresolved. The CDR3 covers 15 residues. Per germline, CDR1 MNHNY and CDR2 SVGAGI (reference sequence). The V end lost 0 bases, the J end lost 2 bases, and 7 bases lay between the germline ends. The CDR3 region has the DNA TGTGCCAGCAGTTACTCGAGTGTTAACACCGGGGAGCTGTTTTTT. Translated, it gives CASSYSSVNTGELFF.

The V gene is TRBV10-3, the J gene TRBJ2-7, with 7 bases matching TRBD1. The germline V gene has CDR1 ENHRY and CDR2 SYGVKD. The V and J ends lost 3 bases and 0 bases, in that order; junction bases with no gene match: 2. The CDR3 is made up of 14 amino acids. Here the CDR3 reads CAISDEGASYEQYV. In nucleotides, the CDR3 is TGTGCCATCAGTGATGAGGGGGCCTCCTACGAGCAGTACGTC.

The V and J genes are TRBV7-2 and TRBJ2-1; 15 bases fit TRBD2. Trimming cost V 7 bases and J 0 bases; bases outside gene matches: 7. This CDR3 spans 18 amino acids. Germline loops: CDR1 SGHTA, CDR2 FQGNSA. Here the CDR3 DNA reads TGTGCCAGCATGGGACTAGCGGGAGGCCCGAGCTCCTACAATGAGCAGTTCTTC. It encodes CASMGLAGGPSSYNEQFF.

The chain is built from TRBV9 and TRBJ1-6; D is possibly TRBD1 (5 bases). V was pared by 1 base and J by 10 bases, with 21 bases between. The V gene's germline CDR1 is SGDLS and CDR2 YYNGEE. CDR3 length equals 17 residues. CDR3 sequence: CASSVRAGTGSPSPLHF. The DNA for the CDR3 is TGTGCCAGCAGCGTAAGGGCCGGAACAGGTTCTCCATCACCCCTCCACTTT.

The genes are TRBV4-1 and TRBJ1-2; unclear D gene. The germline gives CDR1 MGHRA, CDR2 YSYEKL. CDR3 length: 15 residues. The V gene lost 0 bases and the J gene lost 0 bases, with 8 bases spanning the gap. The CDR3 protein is CASSQEDLANYGYTF. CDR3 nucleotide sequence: TGCGCCAGCAGCCAAGAGGACTTAGCTAACTATGGCTACACCTTC.

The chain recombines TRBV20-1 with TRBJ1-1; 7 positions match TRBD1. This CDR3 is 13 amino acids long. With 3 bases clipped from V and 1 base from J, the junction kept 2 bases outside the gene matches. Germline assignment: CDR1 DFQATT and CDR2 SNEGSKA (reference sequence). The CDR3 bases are TGCAGTGCTAGTGGGACAGAGAACACTGAAGCTTTCTTT. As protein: CSASGTENTEAFF.

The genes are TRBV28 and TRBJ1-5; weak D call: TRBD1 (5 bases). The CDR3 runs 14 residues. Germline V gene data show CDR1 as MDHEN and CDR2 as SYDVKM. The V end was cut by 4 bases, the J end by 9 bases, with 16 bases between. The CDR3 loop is CASSYRVRESPQHF. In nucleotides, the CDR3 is TGTGCCAGCAGTTATCGGGTCAGGGAATCGCCCCAGCATTTT.

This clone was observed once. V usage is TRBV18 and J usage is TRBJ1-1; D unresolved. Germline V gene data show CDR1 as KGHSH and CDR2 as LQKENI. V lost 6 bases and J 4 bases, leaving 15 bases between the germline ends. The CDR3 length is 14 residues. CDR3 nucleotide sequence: TGTGCCAGCTCCCCGGTCGGGGTCAGCACTGAAGCTTTCTTT. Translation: CASSPVGVSTEAFF.

This chain's CDR3 is CASSQTAGRNSPLHF. CDR3 in DNA: TGTGCCAGCAGCCAAACTGCAGGGAGGAATTCACCCCTCCACTTT. The V call is TRBV3-1 (or the pseudogene TRBV3-2), the J call TRBJ1-6; maybe TRBD1 (5 bases). Trimming took off 2 bases at V and 7 bases at J, with 12 bases between the two ends. The CDR3 totals 15 residues. The germline V gene has CDR1 LGHDT and CDR2 YNNKEL (reference sequence).